One T cell receptor (beta chain) is described in this entry. This sample was included in a study of blood T cell repertoires in COVID-19. Study-level background: Researchers got acute and convalescent COVID-19 samples from the United States, Italy and Spain.

V was trimmed by 4 bases and J by 4 bases, leaving 12 bases between them. The CDR3 length is 15 residues. Germline V gene sequence: CDR1 SGHNT, CDR2 YYREEE (reference sequence). Participants came from fewer than 25 US areas, aged about 18 to 100 years. Cohort assignment relied on participant-reported clinical history. Recovered status in Cohort 3 required two negative PCRs, clearance, or symptom resolution. Data came from immunoSEQ multiplex PCR; TCRdb stores just in-frame clones and leaves some out. The table includes about 130,000 clones, under 85% detected once. This sequence joins TRBV5-4 and TRBJ2-6; D is unclear. The sample taken for sequencing was PBMCs or T cells enriched from blood (not recorded which). This TCR derives from a man in his thirties or forties who had recovered from COVID-19. The CDR3 DNA reads as TGTGCCAGCAGCCCTGGGCAGCAAGGGGCCAACGTCCTGACTTTC. This sequence encodes CASSPGQQGANVLTF.